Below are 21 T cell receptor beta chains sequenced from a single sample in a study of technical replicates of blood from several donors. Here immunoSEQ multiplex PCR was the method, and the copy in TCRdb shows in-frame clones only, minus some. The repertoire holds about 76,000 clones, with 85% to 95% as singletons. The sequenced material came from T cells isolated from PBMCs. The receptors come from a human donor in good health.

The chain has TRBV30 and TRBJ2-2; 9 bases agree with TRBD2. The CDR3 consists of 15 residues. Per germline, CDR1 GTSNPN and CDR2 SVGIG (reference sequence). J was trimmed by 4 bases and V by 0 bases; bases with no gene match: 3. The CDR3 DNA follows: TGTGCCTGGAGTGTAGGGACTAGCCTCACCGGGGAGCTGTTTTTT. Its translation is CAWSVGTSLTGELFF.

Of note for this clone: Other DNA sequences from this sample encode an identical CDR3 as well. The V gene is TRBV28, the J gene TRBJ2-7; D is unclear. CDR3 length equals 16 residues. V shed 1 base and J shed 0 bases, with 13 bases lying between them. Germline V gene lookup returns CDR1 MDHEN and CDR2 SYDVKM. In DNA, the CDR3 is TGTGCCAGCAGTTTATATCGGCCGTCTAGCTCCTACGAGCAGTACTTC. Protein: CASSLYRPSSSYEQYF.

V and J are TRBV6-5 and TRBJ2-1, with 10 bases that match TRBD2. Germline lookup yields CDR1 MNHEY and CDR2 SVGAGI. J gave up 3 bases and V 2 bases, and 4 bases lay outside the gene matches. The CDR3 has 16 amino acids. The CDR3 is CASSYKPSGSYNEQFF. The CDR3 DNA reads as TGTGCCAGCAGTTACAAGCCTAGCGGGAGCTACAATGAGCAGTTCTTC.

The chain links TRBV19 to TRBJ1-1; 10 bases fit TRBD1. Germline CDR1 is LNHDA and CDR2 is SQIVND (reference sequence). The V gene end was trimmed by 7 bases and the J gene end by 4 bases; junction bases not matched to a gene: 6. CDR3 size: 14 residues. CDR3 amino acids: CASILGQGVTEAFF. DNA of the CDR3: TGTGCCAGTATACTAGGACAGGGGGTCACTGAAGCTTTCTTT.

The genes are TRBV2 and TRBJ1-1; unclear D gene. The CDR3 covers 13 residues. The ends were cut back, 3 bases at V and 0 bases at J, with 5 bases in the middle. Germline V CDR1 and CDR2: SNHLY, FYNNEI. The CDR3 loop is CASSEEVNTEAFF. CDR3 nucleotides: TGTGCCAGCAGTGAGGAGGTGAACACTGAAGCTTTCTTT.

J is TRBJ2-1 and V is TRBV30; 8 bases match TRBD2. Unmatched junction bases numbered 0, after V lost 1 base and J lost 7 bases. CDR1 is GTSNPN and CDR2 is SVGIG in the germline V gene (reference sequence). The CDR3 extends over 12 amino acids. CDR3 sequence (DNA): TGTGCCTGGAGTGCTAGCGGGAATGAGCAGTTCTTC. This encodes CAWSASGNEQFF.

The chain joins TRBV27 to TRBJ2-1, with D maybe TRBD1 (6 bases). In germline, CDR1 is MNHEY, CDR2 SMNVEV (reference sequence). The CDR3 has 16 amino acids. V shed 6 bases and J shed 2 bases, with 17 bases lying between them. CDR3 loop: CASRSRTGTPYNEQFF. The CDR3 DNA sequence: TGTGCCAGCAGATCTCGCACCGGGACACCCTACAATGAGCAGTTCTTC.

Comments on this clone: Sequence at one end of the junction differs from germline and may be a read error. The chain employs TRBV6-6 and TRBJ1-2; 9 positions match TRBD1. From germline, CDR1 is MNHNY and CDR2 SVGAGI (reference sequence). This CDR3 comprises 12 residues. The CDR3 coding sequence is TGTGCCAGCAGTTACGAGGGACAGGGCAGATGGTTC. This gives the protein CASSYEGQGRWF.

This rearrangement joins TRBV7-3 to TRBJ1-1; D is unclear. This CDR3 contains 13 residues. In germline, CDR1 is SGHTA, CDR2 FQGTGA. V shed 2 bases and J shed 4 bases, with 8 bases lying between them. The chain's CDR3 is CASSLQRSTEAFF. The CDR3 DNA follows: TGTGCCAGCAGCTTACAGAGGAGCACTGAAGCTTTCTTT.

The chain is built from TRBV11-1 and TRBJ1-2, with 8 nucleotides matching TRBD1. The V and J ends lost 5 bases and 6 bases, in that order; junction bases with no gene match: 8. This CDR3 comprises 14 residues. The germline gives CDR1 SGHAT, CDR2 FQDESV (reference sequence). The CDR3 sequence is CASSHDRGADGYTF. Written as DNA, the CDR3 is TGTGCCAGCAGCCACGACAGGGGAGCGGATGGCTACACCTTC. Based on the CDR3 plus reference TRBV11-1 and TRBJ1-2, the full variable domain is EAEVAQSPRYKITEKSQAVAFWCDPISGHATLYWYRQILGQGPELLVQFQDESVVDDSQLPKDRFSAERLKGVDSTLKIQPAELGDSAMYLCASSHDRGADGYTFGSGTRLTVV.

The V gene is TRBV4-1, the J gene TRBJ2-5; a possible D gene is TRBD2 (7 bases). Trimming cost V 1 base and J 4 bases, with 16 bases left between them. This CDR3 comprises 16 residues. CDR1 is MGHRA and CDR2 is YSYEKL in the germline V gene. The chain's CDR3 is CASSQVRRGRAETQYF. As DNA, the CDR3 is TGCGCCAGCAGCCAAGTAAGAAGGGGGAGGGCAGAGACCCAGTACTTC.

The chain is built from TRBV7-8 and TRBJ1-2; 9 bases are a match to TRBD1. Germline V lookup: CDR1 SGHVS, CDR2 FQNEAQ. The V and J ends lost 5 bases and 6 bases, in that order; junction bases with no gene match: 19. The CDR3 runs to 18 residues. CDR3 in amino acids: CASSPYQAGQGRKDGYTF. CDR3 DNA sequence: TGTGCCAGCAGCCCCTATCAGGCCGGACAGGGGAGGAAGGATGGCTACACCTTC.

The CDR3 DNA sequence: TGTGCCAGCAGCCTTACCGCGGGACTAGCATCCTACGAGCAGTACTTC. It codes for CASSLTAGLASYEQYF. This chain joins TRBV7-2 and TRBJ2-7, with TRBD2 matching over 9 bases. CDR3 length equals 16 residues. The germline gives CDR1 SGHTA, CDR2 FQGNSA. V shed 5 bases and J 1 base; nucleotides not matched to a gene: 9.

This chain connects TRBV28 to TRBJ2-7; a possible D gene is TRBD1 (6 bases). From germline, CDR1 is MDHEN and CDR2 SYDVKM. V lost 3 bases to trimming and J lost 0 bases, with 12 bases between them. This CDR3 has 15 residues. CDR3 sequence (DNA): TGTGCCAGCAGTTTTACCCTGGACAGCTCCTACGAGCAGTACTTC. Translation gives CASSFTLDSSYEQYF.

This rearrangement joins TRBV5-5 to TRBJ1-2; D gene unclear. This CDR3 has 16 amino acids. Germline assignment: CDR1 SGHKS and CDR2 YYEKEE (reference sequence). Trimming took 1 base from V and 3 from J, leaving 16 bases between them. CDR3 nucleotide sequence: TGTGCCAGCAGCTTGAAAATTAGGGAGGGCGACTATGGCTACACCTTC. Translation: CASSLKIREGDYGYTF.

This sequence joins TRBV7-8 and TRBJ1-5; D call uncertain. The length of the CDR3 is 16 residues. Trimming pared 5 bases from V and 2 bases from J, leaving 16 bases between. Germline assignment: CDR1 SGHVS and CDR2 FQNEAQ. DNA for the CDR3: TGTGCCAGCAGCCGAGGGTTTTTCGAGGGCAATCAGCCCCAGCATTTT. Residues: CASSRGFFEGNQPQHF.

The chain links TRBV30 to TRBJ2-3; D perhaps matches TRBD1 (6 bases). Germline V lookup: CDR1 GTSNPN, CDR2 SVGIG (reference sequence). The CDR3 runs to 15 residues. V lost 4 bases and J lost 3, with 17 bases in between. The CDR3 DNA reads TGTGCCTGGAATAACAGGGTGTTCAGGACAGATACGCAGTATTTT. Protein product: CAWNNRVFRTDTQYF.

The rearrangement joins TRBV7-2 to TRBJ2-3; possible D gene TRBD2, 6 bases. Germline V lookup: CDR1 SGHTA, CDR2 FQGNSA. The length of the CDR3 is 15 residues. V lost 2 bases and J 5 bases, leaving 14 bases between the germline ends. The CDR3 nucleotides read TGTGCCAGCAGCTTAAACGGGCAGGGAGGAGATACGCAGTATTTT. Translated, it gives CASSLNGQGGDTQYF. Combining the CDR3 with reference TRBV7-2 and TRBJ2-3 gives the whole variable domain GAGVSQSPSNKVTEKGKDVELRCDPISGHTALYWYRQSLGQGLEFLIYFQGNSAPDKSGLPSDRFSAERTGGSVSTLTIQRTQQEDSAVYLCASSLNGQGGDTQYFGPGTRLTVL.

The CDR3 DNA sequence: TGTGCCAGCAGCCAGGACAGATACCAAGAGACCCAGTACTTC. This gives the protein CASSQDRYQETQYF. V is TRBV7-2 and J is TRBJ2-5; TRBD1 might be the D (6 bases). There are 14 residues in the CDR3. Trimming stripped 5 bases from V and 0 bases from J, with 10 bases between. The germline CDR1 and CDR2 sequences are SGHTA and FQGNSA. Full variable domain (rest looked up from reference TRBV7-2 and TRBJ2-5): GAGVSQSPSNKVTEKGKDVELRCDPISGHTALYWYRQSLGQGLEFLIYFQGNSAPDKSGLPSDRFSAERTGGSVSTLTIQRTQQEDSAVYLCASSQDRYQETQYFGPGTRLLVL.

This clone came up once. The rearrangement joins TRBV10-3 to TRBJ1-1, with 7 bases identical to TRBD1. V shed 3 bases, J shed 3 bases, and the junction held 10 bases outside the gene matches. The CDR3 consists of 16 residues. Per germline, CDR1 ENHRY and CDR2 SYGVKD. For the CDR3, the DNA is TGTGCCATCAGTGATATCAGGGGGAAGGCGGACACTGAAGCTTTCTTT. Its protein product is CAISDIRGKADTEAFF.

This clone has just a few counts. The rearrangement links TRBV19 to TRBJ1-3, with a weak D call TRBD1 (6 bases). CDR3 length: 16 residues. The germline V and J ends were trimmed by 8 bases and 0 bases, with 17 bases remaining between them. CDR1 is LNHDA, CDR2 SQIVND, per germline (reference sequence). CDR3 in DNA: TGTGCCAGTCATAGGGGGGGACTTACCTCTGGAAACACCATATATTTT. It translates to CASHRGGLTSGNTIYF.